The 8 T cell receptor beta chains listed next were all sequenced from one sample in a study of technical replicates of blood from several donors. The repertoire was sequenced with immunoSEQ multiplex PCR; TCRdb's copy has only in-frame clones and lacks some. The table lists 95,000 to 100,000 clones, over 95% of them singletons. The sequenced sample consisted of T cells isolated from PBMCs. The origin of the receptors is a human donor in good health.

The chain has TRBV6-1 and TRBJ1-5; the match to TRBD1 covers 7 bases. Germline trimming cut 2 bases from V and 6 bases from J; bases unmatched to any gene: 10. This CDR3 region has 16 residues. Germline V gene lookup returns CDR1 MNHNS and CDR2 SASEGT. The DNA of the CDR3 is TGTGCCAGCAGTGAAAAAGCAGGGGGAAGGGGTCAGCCCCAGCATTTT. Its protein is CASSEKAGGRGQPQHF.

The V and J genes are TRBV5-4 and TRBJ2-7, with 9 positions matching TRBD1. There are 15 residues in the CDR3. The J segment lost 7 bases and the V segment lost 0 bases, leaving 8 bases of the junction unmatched. Germline V lookup: CDR1 SGHNT, CDR2 YYREEE (reference sequence). In DNA form, the CDR3 reads TGTGCCAGCAGCTTGGGCGGGACAGGGAGGTTTGAGCAGTACTTC. This gives the protein CASSLGGTGRFEQYF.

The chain couples TRBV10-1 to TRBJ2-3, with D possibly being TRBD1 (6 bases). Per germline, CDR1 WNHNN and CDR2 SYGVQD (reference sequence). Trimming cost V 2 bases and J 6 bases, with 9 bases left between them. This CDR3 contains 13 residues. The CDR3 loop is CASSEETGDTQYF. In nucleotides, the CDR3 is TGCGCCAGCAGTGAGGAGACAGGCGATACGCAGTATTTT.

The V call is TRBV6-5, the J call TRBJ2-3, with TRBD2 identical over 9 bases. Losses at the gene ends were 6 bases for V and 6 bases for J; bases not matched to a gene: 7. Per germline, CDR1 MNHEY and CDR2 SVGAGI. The CDR3 loop spans 14 amino acids. CDR3 coding DNA: TGTGCCAGCAGCGCGGGGGGGCTATCGGATACGCAGTATTTT. This codes for CASSAGGLSDTQYF.

The chain employs TRBV6-1 and TRBJ2-1; 13 nucleotides agree with TRBD2. The germline CDR1 and CDR2 sequences are MNHNS and SASEGT. V shed 6 bases and J 8 bases; nucleotides not matched to a gene: 4. There are 14 residues in the CDR3. In DNA, the CDR3 is TGTGCCAGCAGGGGGACTAGCGGGACCCATGAGCAGTTCTTC. Its protein is CASRGTSGTHEQFF.

This chain uses TRBV18 with TRBJ1-1; D remains unclear. V was trimmed by 0 bases and J by 0 bases, leaving 5 bases between them. CDR1 KGHSH and CDR2 LQKENI come from the germline V gene. There are 14 residues in the CDR3. DNA of the CDR3: TGTGCCAGCTCACCACCTCAAATGAACACTGAAGCTTTCTTT. Translated: CASSPPQMNTEAFF.

V is TRBV25-1 and J is TRBJ1-1; TRBD1 agrees at 9 bases. The CDR3 is 14 amino acids. The V gene's germline CDR1 is MGHDK and CDR2 SYGVNS. J gave up 4 bases and V 3 bases, and 3 bases lay outside the gene matches. CDR3 nucleotide sequence: TGTGCCAGCAGTGATAACAGGGGGCGCACTGAAGCTTTCTTT. Translating it yields CASSDNRGRTEAFF.

This chain uses TRBV28 with TRBJ1-2; D remains ambiguous. Germline assignment: CDR1 MDHEN and CDR2 SYDVKM. This CDR3 comprises 15 residues. V was clipped by 3 bases and J by 2 bases, with 13 bases between them. The CDR3 DNA follows: TGTGCCAGCAGTTTGATGTCAACTCTCAACTATGGCTACACCTTC. Residues: CASSLMSTLNYGYTF.